This entry features one T cell receptor (beta chain) sequence. V lost 9 bases and J lost 2, with 8 bases in between. The length of the CDR3 is 11 residues. Per the germline V gene, CDR1 is MNHEY and CDR2 is SVGAGI. The data are from a study of blood T cell repertoires in COVID-19. About the study: Donors in the United States, Italy and Spain gave samples during acute or convalescent COVID-19. PBMCs, B-cell-depleted T cells, or T cells provided the cDNA or gDNA that made up the material.

Original processing methods: Nucleated cell counts were estimated from reference gene primer amplification. The assay was immunoSEQ multiplex PCR, and TCRdb's table has in-frame clones only and misses some. The V and J calls and clone size are taken from that table; D and trimming were inferred from the DNA. The sample has under 25,000 clones, over 80% seen once. Sequenced input: peripheral blood. The rearrangement uses TRBV6-5 and TRBJ2-7, with D hard to call. This receptor was identified in an elderly man with active or convalescent COVID-19. The CDR3: CASQFTYEQYF. CDR3 DNA: TGTGCCAGTCAATTCACCTACGAGCAGTACTTC.